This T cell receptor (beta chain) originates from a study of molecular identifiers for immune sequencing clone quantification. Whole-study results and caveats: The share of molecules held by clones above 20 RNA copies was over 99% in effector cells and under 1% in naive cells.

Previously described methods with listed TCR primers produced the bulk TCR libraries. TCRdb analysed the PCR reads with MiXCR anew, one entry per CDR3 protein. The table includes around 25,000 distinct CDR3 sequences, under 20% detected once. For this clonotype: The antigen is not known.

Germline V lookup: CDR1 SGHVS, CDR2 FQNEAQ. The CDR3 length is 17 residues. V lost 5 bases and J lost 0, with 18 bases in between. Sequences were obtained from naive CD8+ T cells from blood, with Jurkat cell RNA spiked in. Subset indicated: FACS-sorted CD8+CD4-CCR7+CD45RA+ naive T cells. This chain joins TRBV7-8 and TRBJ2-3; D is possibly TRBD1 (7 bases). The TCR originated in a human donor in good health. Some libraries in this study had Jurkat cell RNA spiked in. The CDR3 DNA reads TGTGCCAGCAGCCCGCGGGACAGCTCTATAAGCACAGATACGCAGTATTTT. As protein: CASSPRDSSISTDTQYF.